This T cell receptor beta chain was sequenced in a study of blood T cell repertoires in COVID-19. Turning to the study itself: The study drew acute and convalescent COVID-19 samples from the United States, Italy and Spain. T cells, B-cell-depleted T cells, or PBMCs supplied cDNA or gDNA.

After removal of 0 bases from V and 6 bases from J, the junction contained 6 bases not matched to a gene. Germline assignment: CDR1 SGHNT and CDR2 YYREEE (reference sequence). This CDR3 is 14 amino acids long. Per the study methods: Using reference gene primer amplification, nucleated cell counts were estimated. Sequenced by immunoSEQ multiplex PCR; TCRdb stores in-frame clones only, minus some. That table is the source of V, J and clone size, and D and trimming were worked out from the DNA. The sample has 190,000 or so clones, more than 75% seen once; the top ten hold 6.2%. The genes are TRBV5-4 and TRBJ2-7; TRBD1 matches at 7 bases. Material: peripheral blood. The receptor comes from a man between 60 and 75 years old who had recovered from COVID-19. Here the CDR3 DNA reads TGTGCCAGCAGCTTGGGAGGGACAGTTCGCGAGCAGTACTTC. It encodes CASSLGGTVREQYF.